This passage covers 13 T cell receptor beta chains from one sample sequenced in a study of post-analysis software for immune sequencing data (dated by TCRdb to 2015 to 2017). What the work shows at the level of the full study, not this receptor alone: Significantly higher frequencies in patients than in controls were found for five or six TRBV segments, including TRBV5-6, TRBV5-1 and TRBV20-1.

The library came from PCR. TCRdb records Illumina HiSeq 2500 as the sequencer. To reduce PCR and sequencing biases, unique molecular identifiers were built into the TCR beta cDNA libraries. The public reads were reanalyzed by TCRdb: fastp trimming at Q25, MiXCR alignment, in-frame beta chains only. Each entry merges the rows of one CDR3 protein and shows their most common DNA and genes. Within this sample are some 690,000 distinct CDR3 sequences, with about 32% of them counted one time only. Around 0.56% of the sample goes to the ten largest clones. These receptors lack a known antigen. The sequencing sample was made of blood. These receptors were collected from a girl aged 5 to 17 with multiple sclerosis.

The chain couples TRBV6-1 to TRBJ2-7; tentative D call: TRBD2 (7 bases). CDR3 size: 15 residues. V was shortened by 1 base and J by 1 base, with 11 bases between the two germline ends. Germline-derived CDR1 and CDR2 are MNHNS and SASEGT. The CDR3 here is CASSEGGGLSYEQYF. The CDR3 DNA sequence: TGTGCCAGCAGTGAAGGGGGGGGCCTTTCCTACGAGCAGTACTTC.

This rearrangement joins TRBV6-6 to TRBJ2-7, with 8 nucleotides matching TRBD2. The germline V gene encodes CDR1 MNHNY and CDR2 SVGAGI (reference sequence). The V gene end was trimmed by 4 bases and the J gene end by 12 bases; junction bases not matched to a gene: 8. The CDR3 length is 12 residues. The CDR3 here is CASSSLAEALYF. DNA for the CDR3: TGTGCCAGCAGTTCACTAGCGGAGGCCCTGTACTTC.

To note about this clonotype: A junction end diverges from the germline sequence, so it may reflect a read error. The chain combines TRBV15 with TRBJ1-2; no definite D call. The CDR3 extends over 18 amino acids. Germline assignment: CDR1 LNHNV and CDR2 YYDKDF (reference sequence). DNA of the CDR3: TGTGCCACCGGCAGAGAAGGGAACAGTGGCTTTTTTAACTATGGCTACACCTTC. Translation gives CATGREGNSGFFNYGYTF.

The CDR3 DNA reads TGTGCCAGCAGCTTACGCGACAAGCCCCAGCATTTT. This codes for CASSLRDKPQHF. This chain connects TRBV12-3 or TRBV12-4 to TRBJ1-5; D gene uncertain. Trimming shortened V by 6 bases and J by 8 bases, and 11 bases separated the two germline ends. The CDR3 extends over 12 amino acids.

This clonotype was seen at least ten times. The J gene is TRBJ2-7, the V gene TRBV20-1, with a tentative D call TRBD1 (6 bases). Germline loops: CDR1 DFQATT, CDR2 SNEGSKA (reference sequence). V lost 6 bases to trimming and J lost 6 bases, with 15 bases between them. This CDR3 contains 12 residues. The CDR3 DNA is TGCAGTGCCGTTAAGGGGGTTGGCGAGCAGTACTTC. Translation: CSAVKGVGEQYF.

The genes are TRBV5-1 and TRBJ2-5, with D possibly matching TRBD2 (6 bases). The CDR3 covers 15 residues. The V gene's germline CDR1 is SGHRS and CDR2 YFSETQ. The V end lost 2 bases, the J end lost 11 bases, and 22 bases lay between the germline ends. DNA for the CDR3: TGCGCCAGCAGCTTAAGACTAGGGTTTGGTAATGAGCAGTACTTC. Its translation: CASSLRLGFGNEQYF.

This clonotype was counted between two and nine times. The chain joins TRBV5-4 to TRBJ2-5; 11 bases agree with TRBD1. Germline loops: CDR1 SGHNT, CDR2 YYREEE (reference sequence). The CDR3 has 15 residues. With V trimmed by 1 base and J by 4 bases, 3 bases remained unmatched. The CDR3 DNA sequence: TGTGCCAGCAGCTTGAGGACAGGGGGCCCAGAGACCCAGTACTTC. It codes for CASSLRTGGPETQYF.

This clonotype was detected a few times. The genes are TRBV5-1 and TRBJ2-5; TRBD1 matches at 7 bases. Trimming cost V 2 bases and J 4 bases; bases outside gene matches: 8. The length of the CDR3 is 15 residues. The germline CDR1 and CDR2 sequences are SGHRS and YFSETQ. Here the CDR3 reads CASSFYSGGRETQYF. CDR3 DNA sequence: TGCGCCAGCAGCTTTTACTCAGGGGGTAGAGAGACCCAGTACTTC.

The V gene is TRBV20-1, the J gene TRBJ2-7; D possibly corresponds to TRBD1 (5 bases). Trimming removed 6 bases at V and 7 bases at J, with 19 bases between. Germline CDR1 is DFQATT and CDR2 is SNEGSKA (reference sequence). This CDR3 contains 13 residues. Here the CDR3 DNA reads TGCAGTGCCAGACGCGACGTAAACAGGGAGCAGTACTTC. This sequence encodes CSARRDVNREQYF.

This chain links TRBV12-3 or TRBV12-4 with TRBJ2-1; TRBD2 matches at 11 bases. The CDR3 covers 15 residues. After removal of 5 bases from V and 5 bases from J, the junction contained 5 bases not matched to a gene. The CDR3 is CASSPLAGGHNEQFF. The CDR3 DNA follows: TGTGCCAGCAGTCCCCTAGCGGGGGGACACAATGAGCAGTTCTTC.

This sequence joins TRBV20-1 and TRBJ2-1, with 11 bases fitting TRBD1. Germline CDR1 DFQATT, CDR2 SNEGSKA (reference sequence). After removal of 7 bases from V and 5 bases from J, the junction contained 7 bases not matched to a gene. The CDR3 has 14 residues. This CDR3 reads CSGGDRGFHNEQFF. DNA of the CDR3: TGCAGTGGCGGGGACAGGGGGTTTCACAATGAGCAGTTCTTC.

This clonotype was picked up a small number of times. V and J are TRBV12-3 or TRBV12-4 and TRBJ2-1; possible D gene TRBD2, 6 bases. V was clipped by 8 bases and J by 8 bases, with 13 bases between them. CDR3 length: 12 amino acids. The CDR3 protein is CASRGGRDEQFF. The CDR3 region has the DNA TGTGCCAGCCGGGGAGGAAGGGATGAGCAGTTCTTC.

This clonotype was observed a handful of times. The chain uses TRBV20-1 and TRBJ2-1; TRBD2 matches 10 bases. The CDR3 length is 15 residues. V lost 6 bases, J lost 0 bases, and 5 bases stayed unmatched. CDR1 is DFQATT and CDR2 is SNEGSKA in the germline V gene (reference sequence). CDR3 in DNA: TGCAGTGCCGAGGGACTAGCGAGCTCCTACAATGAGCAGTTCTTC. This translates into CSAEGLASSYNEQFF.